A single sample is the source of the 32 T cell receptor beta chains below, sequenced in a study of CD8 T cells in Susac syndrome. An amount of RNA that ranged from roughly 0.5 to 1 ug was reverse transcribed with random hexamers. TCRdb redid the calling of the immunoSEQ multiplex PCR reads with MiXCR, one entry per CDR3 protein. Of 170,000 or so distinct CDR3 sequences listed, around 94% were seen once; the top ten hold 0.099%. The sequenced sample consisted of CD4+ T cells from PBMCs. The source of these receptors is a human donor with Susac syndrome.

The chain has TRBV19 and TRBJ2-5; D may be TRBD2 (7 bases). V was cut by 6 bases and J by 2 bases, with 19 bases left in between. Germline CDR1 is LNHDA and CDR2 is SQIVND (reference sequence). CDR3 size: 16 residues. The CDR3 protein is CASRMGGRMDQETQYF. CDR3 DNA sequence: TGTGCCAGTAGGATGGGGGGGCGGATGGATCAAGAGACCCAGTACTTC.

The chain has TRBV19 and TRBJ2-5; D gene uncertain. CDR1 and CDR2 from the germline V gene are LNHDA and SQIVND (reference sequence). V was pared by 0 bases and J by 2 bases, with 13 bases between. This CDR3 comprises 16 residues. CDR3 protein: CASSIDPLAGQETQYF. CDR3 coding DNA: TGTGCCAGTAGTATAGATCCGTTGGCAGGACAAGAGACCCAGTACTTC.

The V call is TRBV3-1, the J call TRBJ2-2, with 8 bases identical to TRBD1. The CDR3 extends over 15 amino acids. CDR1 LGHDT and CDR2 YNNKEL come from the germline V gene (reference sequence). Trimming cost V 0 bases and J 6 bases; bases outside gene matches: 3. The CDR3: CASSQDATGAGELFF. The CDR3 nucleotides read TGTGCCAGCAGCCAAGACGCGACAGGGGCCGGGGAGCTGTTTTTT.

V is TRBV9 and J is TRBJ2-5; possibly TRBD2 for D (6 bases). The CDR3 loop spans 13 amino acids. Germline V lookup: CDR1 SGDLS, CDR2 YYNGEE. V lost 3 bases, J lost 3 bases, and 9 bases lay in between. CDR3 DNA: TGTGCCAGCAGCGAGACTAGTAAAGAGACCCAGTACTTC. Translating gives CASSETSKETQYF. Full variable domain (outside the CDR3, taken from reference TRBV9 and TRBJ2-5): DSGVTQTPKHLITATGQRVTLRCSPRSGDLSVYWYQQSLDQGLQFLIQYYNGEERAKGNILERFSAQQFPDLHSELNLSSLELGDSALYFCASSETSKETQYFGPGTRLLVL.

The V and J genes are TRBV20-1 and TRBJ2-3, with 8 bases aligning to TRBD2. Germline lookup yields CDR1 DFQATT and CDR2 SNEGSKA (reference sequence). The CDR3 length is 14 residues. With 5 bases clipped from V and 6 bases from J, the junction kept 10 bases outside the gene matches. The CDR3 DNA is TGCAGTGCTCCCGGGACTAGGCCCAAGGATACGCAGTATTTT. This codes for CSAPGTRPKDTQYF.

The chain recombines TRBV30 with TRBJ1-1; TRBD1 is a possible D gene (5 bases). The germline CDR1 and CDR2 sequences are GTSNPN and SVGIG (reference sequence). Trimming removed 1 base from V and 7 bases from J, with 13 bases in between. The CDR3 totals 13 residues. The CDR3 protein is CAWSDDGAIEAFF. CDR3 sequence (DNA): TGTGCCTGGAGTGACGACGGGGCCATTGAAGCTTTCTTT.

This clonotype was seen a single time. This chain uses TRBV3-1 with TRBJ1-1; D unresolved. CDR1 and CDR2 (germline): LGHDT, YNNKEL (reference sequence). CDR3 size: 14 residues. Trimming took 0 bases from V and 11 from J, leaving 16 bases between them. The CDR3 region is CASSQDSARVVAFF. The CDR3 nucleotides read TGTGCCAGCAGCCAAGATAGTGCAAGGGTCGTTGCTTTCTTT.

The V gene is TRBV6-4, the J gene TRBJ2-3; 7 bases fit TRBD1. The CDR3 covers 19 residues. Germline V gene sequence: CDR1 MRHNA, CDR2 SNTAGT. V was pared by 5 bases and J by 6 bases, with 23 bases of the junction left unmatched. The CDR3 DNA reads TGTGCCAGCAGTCGAACCCCGTCACAGGGGTTAAACGCCATGGATACGCAGTATTTT. Translating it yields CASSRTPSQGLNAMDTQYF.

V gene TRBV27 combines with J gene TRBJ1-6; 7 bases fit TRBD1. In germline, CDR1 is MNHEY, CDR2 SMNVEV (reference sequence). This CDR3 is 13 amino acids long. With 5 bases clipped from V and 14 bases from J, the junction kept 9 bases outside the gene matches. The CDR3 loop is CASSQKTGSTLHF. The CDR3 region has the DNA TGTGCCAGCAGTCAAAAGACAGGGTCAACCCTCCACTTT.

The CDR3 coding sequence is TGTGCCAGCAGCTTAATGTCCTCCCAAGAGACCCAGTACTTC. Its translation is CASSLMSSQETQYF. V usage is TRBV7-6 and J usage is TRBJ2-5; D is unresolved. There are 14 residues in the CDR3. Trimming took 2 bases from V and 1 from J, leaving 8 bases between them. CDR1 and CDR2 from the germline V gene are SGHVS and FNYEAQ.

This clonotype was seen a few times. The junction and the germline gene differ at one end; a read error may be behind it. V usage is TRBV6-6 and J usage is TRBJ1-6; a possible D gene is TRBD1 (5 bases). The CDR3 sequence is 14 residues long. Germline V gives CDR1 MNHNY, CDR2 SVGAGI (reference sequence). The CDR3 bases are TGTGCCAGCAGTTACGGGGGAAGAGATTCACCCCTTCACTTT. It codes for CASSYGGRDSPLHF.

The V call is TRBV12-5, the J call TRBJ1-6; D is possibly TRBD1 (6 bases). Germline V gives CDR1 LGHNT, CDR2 FRNRAP. This CDR3 is 14 amino acids long. Between the trimmed V and J ends, which lost 6 bases and 7 bases, there was a span of 13 bases. In DNA form, the CDR3 reads TGTGCTAGTGGCCTGACAGGCCCGAATTCACCCCTCCACTTT. Translation gives CASGLTGPNSPLHF.

The V and J genes are TRBV28 and TRBJ2-7, with D unresolved. Germline V CDR1 and CDR2: MDHEN, SYDVKM. This CDR3 region has 14 residues. The V end lost 5 bases, the J end lost 2 bases, and 13 bases lay between the germline ends. The DNA of the CDR3 is TGTGCCAGCAGTCTTACCGGAATCCCCTACGAGCAGTACTTC. Translation: CASSLTGIPYEQYF.

In nucleotides, the CDR3 is TGTGCCAGCAGTTACTCGCCAGCCACCGGGGAGCTGTTTTTT. Translated: CASSYSPATGELFF. This sequence joins TRBV6-2 or TRBV6-3 and TRBJ2-2; D call uncertain. Trimming took off 0 bases at V and 4 bases at J, with 6 bases between the two ends. The germline V gene encodes CDR1 MNHEY and CDR2 SVGEGT. The CDR3 runs 14 residues.

The chain recombines TRBV5-6 with TRBJ2-1; TRBD2 might be the D (6 bases). Germline V lookup: CDR1 SGHDT, CDR2 YYEEEE. The CDR3 totals 13 residues. V was clipped by 0 bases and J by 10 bases, with 11 bases between them. CDR3 nucleotides: TGTGCCAGCAGCTTGGGGGGACTCGCCGAGCAGTTCTTC. It codes for CASSLGGLAEQFF.

The chain links TRBV18 to TRBJ1-2; possible D gene TRBD1, 5 bases. CDR1 and CDR2 from the germline V gene are KGHSH and LQKENI. Between the trimmed V and J ends, which lost 4 bases and 4 bases, there was a span of 19 bases. This CDR3 spans 16 amino acids. The CDR3 region has the DNA TGTGCCAGCTCACAAACCCTGGGGCAATTCCCCTATGGCTACACCTTC. This encodes CASSQTLGQFPYGYTF.

This sequence joins TRBV20-1 and TRBJ1-5; a possible D gene is TRBD1 (6 bases). V gave up 4 bases and J gave up 2 bases, with 12 bases separating them. The CDR3 has 14 amino acids. CDR1 and CDR2 from the germline V gene are DFQATT and SNEGSKA (reference sequence). The CDR3 sequence: CSAKGGEGNQPQHF. In nucleotides, the CDR3 is TGCAGTGCTAAAGGGGGAGAAGGCAATCAGCCCCAGCATTTT.

This chain joins TRBV29-1 and TRBJ1-1; D is unresolved. Trimming took off 4 bases at V and 0 bases at J, with 9 bases between the two ends. Germline V gene lookup returns CDR1 SQVTM and CDR2 ANQGSEA. The CDR3 loop spans 13 amino acids. The CDR3 loop reads CSVVRRMNTEAFF. The CDR3 DNA reads as TGCAGCGTTGTAAGGCGGATGAACACTGAAGCTTTCTTT.

The chain combines TRBV2 with TRBJ2-1; TRBD2 agrees at 7 bases. This CDR3 spans 14 amino acids. J gave up 6 bases and V 6 bases, and 8 bases lay outside the gene matches. Germline CDR1 SNHLY, CDR2 FYNNEI. As DNA, the CDR3 is TGTGCCAGCAGCTTGAGACTAGCCCCCAATGAGCAGTTCTTC. This encodes CASSLRLAPNEQFF. The whole variable domain, filled in from reference TRBV2 and TRBJ2-1, reads EPEVTQTPSHQVTQMGQEVILRCVPISNHLYFYWYRQILGQKVEFLVSFYNNEISEKSEIFDDQFSVERPDGSNFTLKIRSTKLEDSAMYFCASSLRLAPNEQFFGPGTRLTVL.

The V call is TRBV19, the J call TRBJ1-1, with a possible D match to TRBD1 (5 bases). Trimming took 6 bases from V and 0 from J, leaving 11 bases between them. CDR3 length: 14 residues. CDR1 is LNHDA, CDR2 SQIVND, per germline (reference sequence). CDR3 DNA sequence: TGTGCCAGTAGCCAGACAGAGATGAACACTGAAGCTTTCTTT. It codes for CASSQTEMNTEAFF. The full variable domain, completed using reference TRBV19 and TRBJ1-1, is DGGITQSPKYLFRKEGQNVTLSCEQNLNHDAMYWYRQDPGQGLRLIYYSQIVNDFQKGDIAEGYSVSREKKESFPLTVTSAQKNPTAFYLCASSQTEMNTEAFFGQGTRLTVV.

The chain uses TRBV7-6 and TRBJ2-6; TRBD2 might be the D (6 bases). There are 19 residues in the CDR3. V lost 5 bases, J lost 0 bases, and 20 bases lay in between. Germline V gene lookup returns CDR1 SGHVS and CDR2 FNYEAQ. CDR3 bases: TGTGCCAGCAGCCCGGGACTGGGACGGGCGAACTCTGGGGCCAACGTCCTGACTTTC. Translating gives CASSPGLGRANSGANVLTF.

The chain has TRBV28 and TRBJ2-7, with a tentative D call TRBD2 (5 bases). The CDR3 loop spans 14 amino acids. Trimming stripped 3 bases from V and 7 bases from J, with 16 bases between. Looked up from germline, CDR1 is MDHEN and CDR2 is SYDVKM. The CDR3: CASSFPAGFLEQYF. In nucleotides, the CDR3 is TGTGCCAGCAGTTTCCCGGCGGGCTTCCTTGAGCAGTACTTC. The full variable domain, in which reference TRBV28 and TRBJ2-7 provide the parts outside the CDR3, is DVKVTQSSRYLVKRTGEKVFLECVQDMDHENMFWYRQDPGLGLRLIYFSYDVKMKEKGDIPEGYSVSREKKERFSLILESASTNQTSMYLCASSFPAGFLEQYFGPGTRLTVT.

A few counts support this clonotype. The CDR3 nucleotides are TGTGCCAGCCGGACTAGCGGGAGGTCCTACGAGCAGTACTTC. Residues: CASRTSGRSYEQYF. This chain connects TRBV6-2 or TRBV6-3 to TRBJ2-7; 14 nucleotides agree with TRBD2. This CDR3 region has 14 residues. With 8 bases clipped from V and 1 base from J, the junction kept 1 base outside the gene matches. The germline gives CDR1 MNHEY, CDR2 SVGEGT.

The chain couples TRBV9 to TRBJ2-3, with 13 bases lining up with TRBD2. The length of the CDR3 is 16 residues. The germline V gene has CDR1 SGDLS and CDR2 YYNGEE. Germline trimming cut 4 bases from V and 6 bases from J; bases unmatched to any gene: 8. The CDR3 loop reads CASSPRTSGRGDTQYF. Here the CDR3 DNA reads TGTGCCAGCAGCCCTCGGACTAGCGGGAGAGGTGATACGCAGTATTTT.

The chain joins TRBV20-1 to TRBJ2-2; D not certain. Germline V gives CDR1 DFQATT, CDR2 SNEGSKA (reference sequence). This CDR3 is 12 amino acids long. The V gene lost 1 base and the J gene lost 6 bases, with 6 bases spanning the gap. The CDR3 bases are TGCAGTGCTAGAGTTAGGGCCGGGGAGCTGTTTTTT. Its translation: CSARVRAGELFF.

This rearrangement joins TRBV4-2 to TRBJ2-7; no clear D. Germline V lookup: CDR1 LGHNA, CDR2 YNFKEQ. Trimming took off 4 bases at V and 7 bases at J, with 23 bases between the two ends. The CDR3 is made up of 16 amino acids. The DNA for the CDR3 is TGTGCCAGCAGCCTCCGTGAAGGGCCTAATCCTTCGGAGCAGTACTTC. Protein product: CASSLREGPNPSEQYF.

V gene TRBV27 combines with J gene TRBJ2-2, with a weak D call TRBD1 (6 bases). From germline, CDR1 is MNHEY and CDR2 SMNVEV (reference sequence). The CDR3 consists of 17 residues. Trimming took 3 bases from V and 1 from J, leaving 15 bases between them. The CDR3 loop reads CASSFLLTGLNTGELFF. CDR3 sequence (DNA): TGTGCCAGCAGTTTCCTCTTGACAGGCCTGAACACCGGGGAGCTGTTTTTT.

The rearrangement joins TRBV19 to TRBJ2-7; no clear D gene. The germline V gene encodes CDR1 LNHDA and CDR2 SQIVND (reference sequence). This CDR3 has 14 amino acids. Deletions cut 1 base from V and 4 bases from J, with 11 bases between. The CDR3 DNA is TGTGCCAGTAGTATAGGAGAAAAGGCTTACGAGCAGTACTTC. Its translation is CASSIGEKAYEQYF.

The chain links TRBV7-8 to TRBJ2-5; the D gene is possibly TRBD1 (6 bases). The V gene's germline CDR1 is SGHVS and CDR2 FQNEAQ. Deletions cut 3 bases from V and 4 bases from J, with 18 bases between. CDR3 length: 16 amino acids. The CDR3 spells CASSFRTARVGETQYF. In DNA form, the CDR3 reads TGTGCCAGCAGCTTCCGGACAGCGAGGGTGGGAGAGACCCAGTACTTC.

V is TRBV7-9 and J is TRBJ2-7; 8 nucleotides align to TRBD1. Germline CDR1 SEHNR, CDR2 FQNEAQ (reference sequence). The J segment lost 6 bases and the V segment lost 6 bases, leaving 13 bases of the junction unmatched. CDR3 length: 15 amino acids. The CDR3: CASRPYRGSLGEQYF. The CDR3 DNA reads as TGTGCCAGCAGGCCCTACAGGGGGTCCCTTGGCGAGCAGTACTTC. Complete variable domain (other parts from reference TRBV7-9 and TRBJ2-7): DTGVSQNPRHKITKRGQNVTFRCDPISEHNRLYWYRQTLGQGPEFLTYFQNEAQLEKSRLLSDRFSAERPKGSFSTLEIQRTEQGDSAMYLCASRPYRGSLGEQYFGPGTRLTVT.

The chain carries TRBV9 and TRBJ1-4; D uncertain. The length of the CDR3 is 15 residues. Germline lookup yields CDR1 SGDLS and CDR2 YYNGEE. V dropped 3 bases and J dropped 4 bases, with 13 bases sitting between them. The DNA for the CDR3 is TGTGCCAGCAGCGCCAGACGGACGAGTAATGAAAAACTGTTTTTT. Translating gives CASSARRTSNEKLFF.

This clonotype appeared once. The chain couples TRBV4-2 to TRBJ1-4, with D possibly TRBD1 on 6 matching bases. The CDR3 consists of 15 residues. Germline loops: CDR1 LGHNA, CDR2 YNFKEQ. Trimming took 1 base from V and 5 from J, leaving 11 bases between them. CDR3 nucleotide sequence: TGTGCCAGCAGCCAAGTCACAGGGCCAAATGAAAAACTGTTTTTT. Translation gives CASSQVTGPNEKLFF.